The text below deals with one T cell receptor (beta chain). Assay used: immunoSEQ multiplex PCR; TCRdb lists only in-frame clones, some missing. The sample carries 90,000 to 100,000 clones, approximately 80% recorded once. Peripheral blood came from all dose cohorts at three timepoints. This record belongs to a study of OX40 agonist ivuxolimab in advanced cancers. Study-level information: Prior checkpoint blockade (anti-PD-1, anti-PD-L1 or anti-CTLA-4) was permitted; less than 45% had it.

J lost 0 bases, V lost 4 bases, and 1 base had no gene match. The CDR3 runs 16 residues. Germline V gives CDR1 SNHLY, CDR2 FYNNEI. The V and J genes are TRBV2 and TRBJ2-6, with 9 bases that match TRBD1. Specimen: CD4+ or CD8+ T cells sorted from blood, collected in a trial of the OX40 agonist ivuxolimab. The receptor's source is an adult with an advanced solid tumor such as melanoma, head and neck, liver or kidney cancer. Here the CDR3 reads CASSGDRDSGANVLTF. The CDR3 nucleotides are TGTGCCAGCAGTGGGGACAGGGACTCTGGGGCCAACGTCCTGACTTTC.